This T cell receptor (beta chain) was identified during a study of cytomegalovirus exposure and HLA in healthy donors. Whole-study findings and limits: In vitro testing confirmed a few CMV-associated chains as specific for CMV antigens.

With regard to this clone: The antigen remains undetermined.

Looked up from germline, CDR1 is SGHRS and CDR2 is YFSETQ. This CDR3 region has 14 residues. V was trimmed by 5 bases and J by 0 bases, leaving 8 bases between them. PCR used 60 Vbeta primers and 13 Jbeta primers. TCRdb keeps only in-frame clones here, not all; method: immunoSEQ multiplex PCR. The sample comprises about 96,000 clones, over 75% of which are singletons, and roughly 6.6% rests with the top ten. The chain employs TRBV5-1 and TRBJ1-4, with D possibly TRBD1 on 6 matching bases. Sample: PBMCs. The sequence derives from a middle-aged man in good health and CMV-seropositive. In DNA form, the CDR3 reads TGCGCCAGCAGACAGGGTGCAACTAATGAAAAACTGTTTTTT. Translated: CASRQGATNEKLFF.